This section outlines one TCR beta chain sequence together with its context. CDR3 length: 16 residues. J gave up 0 bases and V 2 bases, and 5 bases lay outside the gene matches. In germline, CDR1 is KGHSH, CDR2 LQKENI. These data are taken from a study of cytomegalovirus exposure and HLA in healthy donors. The PCR used 60 Vbeta and 13 Jbeta primers. Profiling relied on immunoSEQ multiplex PCR, and the TCRdb table lists in-frame clones only, not all of them. The sample lists 150,000 to 200,000 clones, roughly 72% occurring once. The V and J genes are TRBV18 and TRBJ1-1; 8 positions agree with TRBD1. The source of this sequence is a man aged 35-49 years in good health and CMV-seropositive. Sequencing was performed on PBMCs. The CDR3 here is CASSPGQGIMNTEAFF. CDR3 coding DNA: TGTGCCAGCTCACCAGGACAGGGAATAATGAACACTGAAGCTTTCTTT.